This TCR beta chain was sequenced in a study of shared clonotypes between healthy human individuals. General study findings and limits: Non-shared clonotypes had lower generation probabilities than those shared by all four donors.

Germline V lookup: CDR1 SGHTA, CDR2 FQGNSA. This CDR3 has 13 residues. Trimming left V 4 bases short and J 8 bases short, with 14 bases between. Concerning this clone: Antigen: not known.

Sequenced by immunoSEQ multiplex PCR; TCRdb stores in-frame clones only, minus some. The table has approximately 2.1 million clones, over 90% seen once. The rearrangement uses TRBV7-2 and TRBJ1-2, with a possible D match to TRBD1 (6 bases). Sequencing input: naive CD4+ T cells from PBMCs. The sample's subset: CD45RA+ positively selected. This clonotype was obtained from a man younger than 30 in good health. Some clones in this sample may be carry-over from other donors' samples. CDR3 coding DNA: TGTGCCAGCAGCTCCCTCAGGGGCGACGGCTACACCTTC. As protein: CASSSLRGDGYTF.